This T cell receptor (beta chain) was captured by sequencing in a study of T cell changes during pregnancy in multiple sclerosis. Sequencing was performed with immunoSEQ multiplex PCR; in TCRdb, only in-frame clones are kept and a portion is missing. This sample has fewer than 35,000 clones, with roughly 91% found just once. The TCR comes from a female donor with multiple sclerosis, enrolled in a pregnancy study. Specimen: CD4+ T cells from peripheral blood mononuclear cells, collected after pregnancy.

CDR3 amino acids: CASSIQGASTGELFF. The DNA for the CDR3 is TGTGCCAGTAGTATTCAGGGGGCAAGCACCGGGGAGCTGTTTTTT. This chain connects TRBV19 to TRBJ2-2; 8 nucleotides align to TRBD1. V lost 3 bases, J lost 4 bases, and 4 bases stayed unmatched. CDR1 is LNHDA and CDR2 is SQIVND in the germline V gene (reference sequence). The CDR3 runs 15 residues.